This entry lists 26 T cell receptor beta chains sequenced from one sample in a study of post-analysis software for immune sequencing data. Notes on the study in general: The five TRBV segments detected at higher frequency in patients than in controls included TRBV5-6, TRBV5-1 and TRBV20-1.

Prepared libraries of TCR beta cDNA carried unique molecular identifiers. TCRdb re-derived calls from the PCR reads in MiXCR, one entry per CDR3 protein. The sample records roughly 570,000 distinct CDR3 sequences, around 31% being singletons. No antigens are known for them. The sequencing sample was made of blood. All receptors derive from a girl aged 2-17 years with multiple sclerosis.

V gene TRBV5-1 combines with J gene TRBJ1-1, with 10 positions matching TRBD1. Per germline, CDR1 SGHRS and CDR2 YFSETQ. The CDR3 length is 15 residues. The V segment lost 2 bases and the J segment 3 bases; nucleotides outside the gene matches: 4. This chain's CDR3 is CASSFVGQGDTEAFF. CDR3 nucleotides: TGCGCCAGCAGCTTCGTTGGACAGGGGGACACTGAAGCTTTCTTT.

The genes are TRBV5-1 and TRBJ2-1; D tentatively fits TRBD1 or TRBD2 (6 bases each). The CDR3 consists of 13 residues. Germline assignment: CDR1 SGHRS and CDR2 YFSETQ. With 0 bases removed from V and 8 bases from J, the gap between germline ends came to 9 bases. CDR3 region: CASSLGGADEQFF. DNA of the CDR3: TGCGCCAGCAGCTTGGGGGGGGCGGATGAGCAGTTCTTC.

The genes are TRBV5-1 and TRBJ2-5; D possibly corresponds to TRBD2 (6 bases). V dropped 4 bases and J dropped 5 bases, with 18 bases sitting between them. CDR1 is SGHRS and CDR2 is YFSETQ in the germline V gene. This CDR3 comprises 15 residues. As DNA, the CDR3 is TGCGCCAGCAGCCCGGGTCTCCTAGCGAAGGAGACCCAGTACTTC. Translation: CASSPGLLAKETQYF.

This clonotype is a singleton in its sample. The gene calls are TRBV7-9 and TRBJ2-5; D possibly uses TRBD1 or TRBD2 (6 bases each). The V gene lost 3 bases and the J gene lost 3 bases, with 14 bases spanning the gap. Germline CDR1 SEHNR, CDR2 FQNEAQ (reference sequence). The CDR3 covers 15 residues. CDR3 residues: CASSLKGGSKETQYF. CDR3 nucleotides: TGTGCCAGCAGCTTGAAAGGGGGGTCGAAAGAGACCCAGTACTTC.

The chain couples TRBV20-1 to TRBJ2-5, with D possibly being TRBD2 (6 bases). In germline, CDR1 is DFQATT, CDR2 SNEGSKA (reference sequence). Between the trimmed V and J ends, which lost 0 bases and 5 bases, there was a span of 13 bases. This CDR3 has 14 residues. As DNA, the CDR3 is TGCAGTGCTAGAGATATTACCGCGGGGGAGACCCAGTACTTC. It codes for CSARDITAGETQYF.

This clonotype came up a few times. J is TRBJ2-7 and V is TRBV4-1; 10 bases match TRBD1. The CDR3 has 16 amino acids. CDR1 is MGHRA, CDR2 YSYEKL, per germline. J was trimmed by 3 bases and V by 2 bases; bases with no gene match: 7. The CDR3 DNA reads as TGCGCCAGCAGCCAATTTGGGACAGGGGATGTCTACGAGCAGTACTTC. Translated, it gives CASSQFGTGDVYEQYF.

Regarding this clonotype: A read error may explain this, as a much larger clone is one base away. The chain employs TRBV4-1 and TRBJ1-1; D not certain. The length of the CDR3 is 15 residues. Looked up from germline, CDR1 is MGHRA and CDR2 is YSYEKL. V dropped 1 base and J dropped 1 base, with 10 bases sitting between them. Here the CDR3 reads CASSQAATPNTEAFF. The CDR3 coding sequence is TGCGCCAGCAGCCAAGCGGCCACTCCGAACACTGAAGCTTTCTTT.

The chain has TRBV6-2 or TRBV6-3 and TRBJ2-5, with D possibly TRBD1 on 8 matching bases. Trimming removed 6 bases from V and 5 bases from J, with 19 bases in between. CDR1 and CDR2 from the germline V gene are MNHEY and SVGEGT. The length of the CDR3 is 15 residues. The CDR3 nucleotides are TGTGCCAGCAGCACACAGGGGGGGCCGGATGAGACCCAGTACTTC. Encoded protein: CASSTQGGPDETQYF.

This clonotype was seen a handful of times. J is TRBJ1-2 and V is TRBV29-1; 10 nucleotides align to TRBD1. Germline-derived CDR1 and CDR2 are SQVTM and ANQGSEA. Trimming removed 2 bases from V and 6 bases from J; junction bases left unmatched: 9. The length of the CDR3 is 15 residues. CDR3 DNA: TGCAGCGTTGAACCCCGGACAGGGGGGCGTCATGGCTACACCTTC. It encodes CSVEPRTGGRHGYTF.

V usage is TRBV4-2 and J usage is TRBJ2-1; no clear D. Germline CDR1 reads LGHNA; CDR2 reads YNFKEQ. The V gene lost 3 bases and the J gene lost 12 bases, with 15 bases spanning the gap. The CDR3 loop spans 13 amino acids. The CDR3 loop reads CASSQASTDGQFF. The DNA for the CDR3 is TGTGCCAGCAGCCAGGCCTCCACGGATGGGCAGTTCTTC.

This chain joins TRBV5-1 and TRBJ1-2; possible D gene TRBD1, 5 bases. Trimming took off 0 bases at V and 7 bases at J, with 13 bases between the two ends. The CDR3 runs 14 residues. CDR1 is SGHRS, CDR2 YFSETQ, per germline. CDR3 coding DNA: TGCGCCAGCAGCTTGGGAGGGACCAGCAGTGGCTACACCTTC. It is translated as CASSLGGTSSGYTF.

In the case of this clonotype: The conserved closing phenylalanine or tryptophan is absent in this CDR3, likely reflecting a read error. The rearrangement joins TRBV7-9 to TRBJ2-7; D is unclear. This CDR3 region has 15 residues. The germline CDR1 and CDR2 sequences are SEHNR and FQNEAQ (reference sequence). Trimming shortened V by 5 bases and J by 2 bases, and 16 bases separated the two germline ends. CDR3 DNA sequence: TGTGCCAGCAGCCTAGGCCACCCGACCACCTACGAGCAGTACTTA. Residues: CASSLGHPTTYEQYL.

This clonotype has a handful of counts. The chain employs TRBV6-5 and TRBJ2-6, with 7 positions matching TRBD1. V was clipped by 1 base and J by 0 bases; unmatched bases: 3. This CDR3 contains 17 residues. CDR1 and CDR2 from the germline V gene are MNHEY and SVGAGI. The CDR3 sequence: CASSYLPGGSGANVLTF. CDR3 sequence (DNA): TGTGCCAGCAGTTACTTACCAGGGGGCTCTGGGGCCAACGTCCTGACTTTC.

In this sample, this clonotype turned up many times. The genes are TRBV5-1 and TRBJ1-1, with D perhaps matching TRBD1 (5 bases). This CDR3 region has 13 residues. Trimming stripped 1 base from V and 7 bases from J, with 11 bases between. Germline CDR1 is SGHRS and CDR2 is YFSETQ. The CDR3: CASSLSTGYEAFF. The CDR3 DNA follows: TGCGCCAGCAGCTTGTCCACAGGTTATGAAGCTTTCTTT. Full variable domain (remainder filled in from reference TRBV5-1 and TRBJ1-1): KAGVTQTPRYLIKTRGQQVTLSCSPISGHRSVSWYQQTPGQGLQFLFEYFSETQRNKGNFPGRFSGRQFSNSRSEMNVSTLELGDSALYLCASSLSTGYEAFFGQGTRLTVV.

This clonotype appeared a few times. This chain links TRBV29-1 with TRBJ1-2; no clear D gene. Germline values: CDR1 SQVTM, CDR2 ANQGSEA. The CDR3 has 11 amino acids. Trimming took 4 bases from V and 6 from J, leaving 9 bases between them. As DNA, the CDR3 is TGCAGCGTTGGGTGGGCAGATGGCTACACCTTC. It is translated as CSVGWADGYTF. Filled out from reference TRBV29-1 and TRBJ1-2, the complete variable domain reads SAVISQKPSRDICQRGTSLTIQCQVDSQVTMMFWYRQQPGQSLTLIATANQGSEATYESGFVIDKFPISRPNLTFSTLTVSNMSPEDSSIYLCSVGWADGYTFGSGTRLTVV.

This clonotype was seen only a few times. This chain joins TRBV4-1 and TRBJ2-1; TRBD2 is a possible D gene (5 bases). Germline CDR1 is MGHRA and CDR2 is YSYEKL. The CDR3 spans 14 residues. V lost 4 bases and J 2 bases, leaving 9 bases between the germline ends. The CDR3 sequence: CASSPPGTYNEQFF. In DNA form, the CDR3 reads TGCGCCAGCAGCCCGCCGGGAACCTACAATGAGCAGTTCTTC.

Here the CDR3 DNA reads TGCGCCAGCAGCTTGGTGGGGCAGGTGGGACAAGAGACCCAGTACTTC. This translates into CASSLVGQVGQETQYF. The chain uses TRBV5-1 and TRBJ2-5, with a possible D match to TRBD1 (5 bases). Germline V lookup: CDR1 SGHRS, CDR2 YFSETQ. Trimming removed 0 bases from V and 2 bases from J, with 14 bases in between. The CDR3 is 16 amino acids.

This clonotype was seen once. V is TRBV7-2 and J is TRBJ2-1; either TRBD1 or TRBD2 may supply D (6 bases each). Trimming pared 5 bases from V and 4 bases from J, leaving 21 bases between. The CDR3 covers 17 residues. Germline-derived CDR1 and CDR2 are SGHTA and FQGNSA. The CDR3 sequence is CTSSPMWGARLYNEQFF. The CDR3 DNA reads TGTACCAGCAGCCCGATGTGGGGGGCCCGCTTATACAATGAGCAGTTCTTC.

The chain recombines TRBV12-3 or TRBV12-4 with TRBJ1-2; 7 positions match TRBD1. This CDR3 spans 17 amino acids. V was pared by 2 bases and J by 6 bases, with 15 bases of the junction left unmatched. CDR3 DNA: TGTGCCAGCAGTTTAACGGTAGGGACAGCGGGGTCGGATGGCTACACCTTC. Its protein is CASSLTVGTAGSDGYTF.

V and J are TRBV10-3 and TRBJ1-1; 9 bases are shared with TRBD1. With 3 bases clipped from V and 4 bases from J, the junction kept 3 bases outside the gene matches. This CDR3 is 14 amino acids long. Germline V gene data show CDR1 as ENHRY and CDR2 as SYGVKD. CDR3 protein: CAISDVTGGTEAFF. CDR3 nucleotides: TGTGCCATCAGTGATGTGACAGGGGGCACTGAAGCTTTCTTT.

The chain couples TRBV24-1 to TRBJ2-4, with 8 bases matching TRBD2. Judging by the DNA end, TRBJ2-7 fits better; the J call may be wrong. The germline V gene encodes CDR1 KGHDR and CDR2 SFDVKD. The CDR3 has 15 amino acids. CDR3 DNA: TGTGCCACCAGTGACCCCACTAGCGGAGCCTACGAGCAGTACTTC. Amino acids: CATSDPTSGAYEQYF.

V is TRBV20-1 and J is TRBJ1-4; D may be TRBD1 (5 bases). This CDR3 comprises 14 residues. CDR1 DFQATT and CDR2 SNEGSKA come from the germline V gene (reference sequence). Deletions cut 6 bases from V and 8 bases from J, with 19 bases between. The CDR3 region has the DNA TGCAGTGCAACTGGGCGGGGGAATGGGGAAAAACTGTTTTTT. Its translation is CSATGRGNGEKLFF.

Only a few counts were recorded for this clonotype. The chain joins TRBV29-1 to TRBJ2-3; TRBD2 aligns across 8 bases. CDR1 is SQVTM, CDR2 ANQGSEA, per germline. This CDR3 is 15 amino acids long. With V trimmed by 4 bases and J by 8 bases, 14 bases remained unmatched. CDR3 nucleotide sequence: TGCAGCGTTGCGGTAACGGCGGGGGGATCGAGTACGCAGTATTTT. Encoded protein: CSVAVTAGGSSTQYF.

The chain has TRBV7-3 and TRBJ1-3; unclear D gene. This CDR3 has 14 amino acids. The V gene lost 5 bases and the J gene lost 0 bases, with 8 bases spanning the gap. Germline CDR1 and CDR2: SGHTA and FQGTGA. CDR3 nucleotide sequence: TGTGCCAGCAGCCAGACCCTCTCTGGAAACACCATATATTTT. It is translated as CASSQTLSGNTIYF.

This clonotype was counted between two and nine times. The rearrangement uses TRBV20-1 and TRBJ1-5; maybe TRBD1 (6 bases). V was cut by 5 bases and J by 1 base, with 15 bases left in between. The length of the CDR3 is 15 residues. CDR1 DFQATT and CDR2 SNEGSKA come from the germline V gene (reference sequence). The CDR3 region is CSAPDLGASNQPQHF. The CDR3 DNA follows: TGCAGTGCTCCCGACTTGGGGGCGAGCAATCAGCCCCAGCATTTT.

The V call is TRBV5-1, the J call TRBJ2-4, with D uncertain. The V and J ends lost 3 bases and 7 bases respectively, with 8 bases between them. CDR3 length: 12 residues. CDR1 and CDR2 from the germline V gene are SGHRS and YFSETQ. CDR3 in amino acids: CASSSPGNIQYF. DNA for the CDR3: TGCGCCAGCAGCTCCCCCGGCAACATTCAGTACTTC.